This T cell receptor (beta chain) is from a study of cytomegalovirus exposure and HLA in healthy donors. Study information: Earlier, 150 million to 200 million T cells were analyzed, and about 100 million unique TCR beta sequences were found among them.

The CDR3 runs 15 residues. The germline V gene encodes CDR1 SGDLS and CDR2 YYNGEE. V lost 0 bases to trimming and J lost 3 bases; unmatched junction nucleotides: 4. Primers: 60 Vbeta forward and 13 Jbeta reverse. Profiling relied on immunoSEQ multiplex PCR, and the TCRdb table lists in-frame clones only, not all of them. The data hold 95,000 to 100,000 clones, with around 83% observed a single time. V is TRBV9 and J is TRBJ2-7; 9 bases line up with TRBD1. Sequenced: PBMCs. This sequence originates from a man aged 30-40 years in good health and CMV-seronegative. CDR3 loop: CASSVAGQGGYEQYF. DNA of the CDR3: TGTGCCAGCAGCGTAGCGGGACAGGGAGGCTACGAGCAGTACTTC.